The rows below give T cell receptor beta chains drawn from one sample of a study of T-cell memory formation after mild COVID-19. One entry per CDR3 protein results from TCRdb running MiXCR on the 5' RACE reads. The sample lists about 270,000 distinct CDR3 sequences, 16% occurring once. Source material: PBMCs or a T cell subset sorted from them (not recorded which). The source is a man aged 18 to 29 who had mild COVID-19 (a few samples of this study predate the infection). Cell type and time point are not known. Each CDR3 is given with its conserved first and last residue. D genes are given only for firm matches. Rows may omit the clone size; those that give it use once, few, many or a size class.

.	TRBV6-6	.	TRBJ2-5	CASSYQQGGEETQYF
.	TRBV12-3/TRBV12-4	few	TRBJ1-3	CASSFAGGSGNTIYF
TRBD2	TRBV9	few	TRBJ2-1	CASSVGVAGGRDEQFF
.	TRBV27	.	TRBJ1-1	CASSRYLGTEAFF
.	TRBV9	few	TRBJ1-2	CASSVGTGNYGYTF
.	TRBV4-2	.	TRBJ2-3	CASSQDWEGAQYF
.	TRBV15	.	TRBJ1-6	CATSRDHIGGSPLHF
.	TRBV18	few	TRBJ1-1	CASSPALNTEAFF
TRBD1	TRBV29-1	.	TRBJ1-2	CSVEGTGYDYGYTF
.	TRBV11-2	.	TRBJ1-5	CASSQLLNQPQHF
TRBD1	TRBV6-6	few	TRBJ2-1	CASSHRGPYNEQFF
.	TRBV27	.	TRBJ2-3	CASSSLGVDTQYF
.	TRBV6-7	many	TRBJ2-1	CASSYTAGEQFF
.	TRBV2	.	TRBJ2-6	CASSETPGANVLTF
.	TRBV29-1	few	TRBJ2-7	CSVGDRKTYEQYF
TRBD1	TRBV5-5	few	TRBJ1-5	CASSLLGTENQPQHF
TRBD1	TRBV6-2/TRBV6-3	few	TRBJ2-4	CASSPVIRDRENIQYF
.	TRBV12-3/TRBV12-4	many	TRBJ2-3	CASSHPPSDTQYF
.	TRBV19	few	TRBJ1-6	CASSPEWGRTLHF
.	TRBV5-5	few	TRBJ2-2	CASSWSSGELFF
.	TRBV6-2/TRBV6-3	few	TRBJ1-5	CASSPRYSNQPQHF
.	TRBV6-2/TRBV6-3	.	TRBJ2-1	CASRALGAQFF
.	TRBV7-2	.	TRBJ1-2	CASSLIGYGYTF
TRBD1	TRBV7-3	many	TRBJ1-1	CASQGQANTEAFF
.	TRBV5-1	.	TRBJ1-3	CASSANWDGNSGNTIYF
.	TRBV5-1	few	TRBJ1-3	CASSLDGAAFPSGNTIYF
.	TRBV7-8	few	TRBJ2-1	CASSFNGYSYNEQFF
.	TRBV5-1	few	TRBJ2-3	CASSSKVAGTDTQYF
.	TRBV24-1	few	TRBJ1-2	CATSEGQPYGYTF
.	TRBV7-9	.	TRBJ2-7	CASSPISLAYEQYF
.	TRBV4-3	.	TRBJ1-1	CASSQGQWVGMNTEAFF
.	TRBV20-1	.	TRBJ2-5	CSAKETQYF
.	TRBV12-3/TRBV12-4	few	TRBJ2-5	CASSPRSRQETQYF
.	TRBV20-1	few	TRBJ1-1	CSAQDRTPITEAFF
.	TRBV20-1	once	TRBJ1-1	CSAPRLGNTEAFF
.	TRBV20-1	.	TRBJ2-5	CSARDRRVPRETQYF
TRBD1	TRBV7-9	few	TRBJ2-7	CASSGAQGAPEQYF
.	TRBV4-1	.	TRBJ2-3	CASSQAQGGEDTQYF
.	TRBV20-1	.	TRBJ2-5	CSASGTAQETQYF
TRBD1	TRBV7-9	few	TRBJ2-6	CASSSSPGQSSGANVLTF
.	TRBV12-3/TRBV12-4	many	TRBJ2-2	CASGDPGHRNTGELFF
.	TRBV12-3/TRBV12-4	.	TRBJ2-7	CASSSSHDRTYEQYF
.	TRBV5-1	.	TRBJ1-2	CASSLNLGPMYGYTF
TRBD2	TRBV10-3	.	TRBJ2-3	CAISQSGGAIADTQYF
.	TRBV27	few	TRBJ2-1	CASSLTYSYNEQFF
TRBD1	TRBV4-2	many	TRBJ2-1	CASSRSTGTGNNEQFF